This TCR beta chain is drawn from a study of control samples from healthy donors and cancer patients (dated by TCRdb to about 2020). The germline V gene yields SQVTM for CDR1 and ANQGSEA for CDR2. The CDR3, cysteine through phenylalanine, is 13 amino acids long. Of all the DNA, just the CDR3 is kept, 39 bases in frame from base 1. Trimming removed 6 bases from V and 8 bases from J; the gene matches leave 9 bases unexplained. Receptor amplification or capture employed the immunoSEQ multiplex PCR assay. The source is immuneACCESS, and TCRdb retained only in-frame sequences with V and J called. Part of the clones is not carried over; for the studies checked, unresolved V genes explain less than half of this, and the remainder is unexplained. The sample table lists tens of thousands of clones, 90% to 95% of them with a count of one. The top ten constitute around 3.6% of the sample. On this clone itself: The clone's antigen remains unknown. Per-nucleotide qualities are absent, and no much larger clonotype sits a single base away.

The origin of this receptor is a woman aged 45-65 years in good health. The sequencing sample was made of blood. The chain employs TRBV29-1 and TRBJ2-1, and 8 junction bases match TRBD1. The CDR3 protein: CSVNRGVIDEQFF. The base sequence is TGCAGCGTGAACAGGGGGGTGATCGATGAGCAGTTCTTC.